This T cell receptor (beta chain) was found in a study of beta chain features in type 1 diabetes. About the research overall: Age and gender were similar between patients and healthy donors, as were cell yields. Overall study findings and caveats: Cells that show high TCR expression could be over-represented by cDNA sequencing. TCRB CDR3s from Type 1 diabetes patients were moderately but significantly shorter in all four CD4+ subsets. Among type 1 diabetes patients, VDJ junctions had fewer insertions and more deletions.

Staining for CD45RO/CCR7/CD25/CD127/CD95/CD27 allowed sorting of CD4+ naive, central memory, regulatory and stem cell-like memory cells. The V gene's germline CDR1 is SGHNT and CDR2 YYREEE (reference sequence). The CDR3 loop spans 17 amino acids. Trimming pared 3 bases from V and 3 bases from J, leaving 16 bases between. Every isolated RNA sample was fully reverse transcribed, so sequencing captured expressed TCRB transcripts. Measured with immunoSEQ multiplex PCR; TCRdb has only the in-frame clones, and not every one. The data show about 650,000 clones, under 15% seen once. About this clone itself: Its antigen is unidentified.

Sequenced: naive CD4+ T cells from blood. This rearrangement joins TRBV5-4 to TRBJ1-6; D is unclear. The sequence was obtained from a man aged 30 to 45 with type 1 diabetes. The CDR3 sequence is CASSSGPDPLYNSPLHF. The CDR3 nucleotides read TGTGCCAGCAGCTCCGGACCTGATCCTCTCTATAATTCACCCCTCCACTTT.